The following is a TCR beta chain sequence with its context. These data originate in a study of T cells in tuberculosis. The protocol was immunoSEQ multiplex PCR, while the TCRdb copy is restricted to in-frame clones and leaves out a portion. The repertoire holds just under 45,000 clones, with approximately 94% as singletons. This clonotype was obtained from a donor aged 5 to 30 with latent tuberculosis or without tuberculosis infection. Some clones in this sample may be carry-over from other donors' samples. The sequenced sample consisted of PBMCs.

In DNA, the CDR3 is TGTGCCAGCAGCCGGTCCCGAGCGGGAGGGACCAATGAGCAGTTCTTC. Amino acid sequence: CASSRSRAGGTNEQFF. V is TRBV7-3 and J is TRBJ2-1; TRBD2 aligns across 10 bases. Germline V gives CDR1 SGHTA, CDR2 FQGTGA. After removal of 5 bases from V and 6 bases from J, the junction contained 10 bases not matched to a gene. This CDR3 region has 16 residues.